The 18 T cell receptor beta chains listed next were all sequenced from one sample in a study of PD-L1 blockade in urothelial cancer. Profiling relied on immunoSEQ multiplex PCR, and the TCRdb table lists in-frame clones only, not all of them. The sample comprises tens of thousands of clones, 84% of which are singletons, and roughly 9% rests with the top ten. Time point here: pretreatment peripheral blood. Specimen: PBMCs, collected around atezolizumab (anti-PD-L1) treatment. Receptors originate from a woman aged 65 to 85 with urothelial cancer.

This rearrangement joins TRBV28 to TRBJ1-4, with 8 bases that match TRBD1. Per the germline V gene, CDR1 is MDHEN and CDR2 is SYDVKM. This CDR3 is 14 amino acids long. The trim removed 6 bases at V and 7 bases at J, leaving 7 bases unmatched. The DNA of the CDR3 is TGTGCCAGCAGCCGGGACAGGAACGGTGAAAAACTGTTTTTT. Translating it yields CASSRDRNGEKLFF.

The chain employs TRBV18 and TRBJ1-2; D is possibly TRBD1 (5 bases). The V end was cut by 2 bases, the J end by 2 bases, with 6 bases between. The CDR3 loop spans 13 amino acids. Germline V lookup: CDR1 KGHSH, CDR2 LQKENI. The CDR3 DNA reads as TGTGCCAGCTCACCAACAGGCAACTATGGCTACACCTTC. Amino acid sequence: CASSPTGNYGYTF.

The J gene is TRBJ2-7, the V gene TRBV16; 10 nucleotides match TRBD1. CDR1 is KGHSY and CDR2 is FQNENV in the germline V gene. The CDR3 runs 15 residues. V trimming: 2 bases; J trimming: 2 bases; junction bases outside the gene matches: 3. The CDR3 is CASSQMGQGPYEQYF. The CDR3 bases are TGTGCCAGCAGCCAAATGGGACAGGGGCCCTACGAGCAGTACTTC.

The genes are TRBV10-3 and TRBJ2-2, with TRBD2 identical over 14 bases. Germline V CDR1 and CDR2: ENHRY, SYGVKD. Trimming cost V 6 bases and J 3 bases; bases outside gene matches: 6. CDR3 length: 17 amino acids. The CDR3 protein is CAIRPTSGGVYTGELFF. CDR3 DNA sequence: TGTGCCATCAGACCGACTAGCGGGGGGGTGTACACCGGGGAGCTGTTTTTT.

V is TRBV11-2 and J is TRBJ2-7, with TRBD1 matching over 10 bases. The V segment lost 11 bases and the J segment 6 bases; nucleotides outside the gene matches: 13. The CDR3 extends over 14 amino acids. The germline gives CDR1 SGHAT, CDR2 FQNNGV. In nucleotides, the CDR3 is TGTGCCCCCTGTCCCGGACAGGGGGTCGGCGAGCAGTACTTC. Translation: CAPCPGQGVGEQYF.

The chain has TRBV27 and TRBJ2-7; 12 bases are shared with TRBD2. The V gene end was trimmed by 0 bases and the J gene end by 4 bases; junction bases not matched to a gene: 7. This CDR3 spans 17 amino acids. The V gene's germline CDR1 is MNHEY and CDR2 SMNVEV (reference sequence). The CDR3 here is CASSLSPGLAGLYEQYF. The CDR3, as DNA: TGTGCCAGCAGTTTATCACCCGGACTAGCGGGATTATACGAGCAGTACTTC.

This chain uses TRBV27 with TRBJ2-5; TRBD2 agrees at 8 bases. Trimming removed 5 bases from V and 2 bases from J; junction bases left unmatched: 4. Germline values: CDR1 MNHEY, CDR2 SMNVEV (reference sequence). This CDR3 has 14 residues. Here the CDR3 DNA reads TGTGCCAGCAGTATAGCGGGGTTACAAGAGACCCAGTACTTC. It yields the protein CASSIAGLQETQYF.

There are a few counts of this clone. This CDR3 reads CASSLAGQGINYGYTF. The DNA of the CDR3 is TGTGCCAGCAGCTTGGCAGGACAGGGGATTAATTATGGCTACACCTTC. The rearrangement uses TRBV5-4 and TRBJ1-2; 9 bases are a match to TRBD1. J gave up 5 bases and V 0 bases, and 8 bases lay outside the gene matches. Germline loops: CDR1 SGHNT, CDR2 YYREEE (reference sequence). This CDR3 spans 16 amino acids.

This clone was seen once. The V and J genes are TRBV25-1 and TRBJ1-2, with TRBD1 as a possible D gene (5 bases). V lost 1 base, J lost 2 bases, and 14 bases lay in between. CDR3 length: 16 amino acids. CDR1 and CDR2 from the germline V gene are MGHDK and SYGVNS. CDR3 region: CASSEFFETDNYGYTF. As DNA, the CDR3 is TGTGCCAGCAGTGAATTCTTTGAGACAGACAACTATGGCTACACCTTC.

This clone was seen a handful of times. J is TRBJ1-1 and V is TRBV19; 7 bases match TRBD1. The junction had 4 bases not matched to a gene; V was cut back by 2 bases and J by 4 bases. This CDR3 comprises 14 residues. Germline V CDR1 and CDR2: LNHDA, SQIVND (reference sequence). For the CDR3, the DNA is TGTGCCAGTAGTATAAGCAGGGGGGCCACTGAAGCTTTCTTT. This encodes CASSISRGATEAFF.

This clone was observed a few times. This rearrangement joins TRBV4-1 to TRBJ1-1, with TRBD1 matching over 10 bases. J lost 2 bases, V lost 5 bases, and 8 bases had no gene match. This CDR3 contains 16 residues. The germline V gene has CDR1 MGHRA and CDR2 YSYEKL. CDR3 residues: CASSYDRGRLNTEAFF. The CDR3 DNA reads TGCGCCAGCAGCTACGACAGGGGGCGTCTTAACACTGAAGCTTTCTTT.

The genes are TRBV27 and TRBJ1-2; unclear D gene. CDR3 length: 15 amino acids. V was pared by 5 bases and J by 1 base, with 14 bases between. Germline lookup yields CDR1 MNHEY and CDR2 SMNVEV (reference sequence). The CDR3 reads CASSPREVINYGYTF. The CDR3 region has the DNA TGTGCCAGCAGTCCCCGGGAGGTTATTAACTATGGCTACACCTTC.

J is TRBJ2-7 and V is TRBV9, with 8 bases lining up with TRBD1. V shed 6 bases, J shed 0 bases, and the junction held 11 bases outside the gene matches. Germline-derived CDR1 and CDR2 are SGDLS and YYNGEE. The CDR3 totals 16 residues. CDR3 sequence reads: CASTGQGAGRSYEQYF. CDR3 sequence (DNA): TGTGCCAGCACCGGACAGGGCGCAGGACGCTCCTACGAGCAGTACTTC.

The rearrangement uses TRBV5-1 and TRBJ1-5; maybe TRBD1 (5 bases). The CDR3 runs 14 residues. Trimming removed 5 bases from V and 6 bases from J, with 15 bases in between. CDR1 is SGHRS and CDR2 is YFSETQ in the germline V gene. CDR3 in DNA: TGCGCCAGCAGACCGGTCCCCGGGGGTCAGCCCCAGCATTTT. It specifies CASRPVPGGQPQHF.

This sequence joins TRBV9 and TRBJ1-5; TRBD1 aligns across 11 bases. With V trimmed by 0 bases and J by 5 bases, 1 base remained unmatched. The CDR3 has 15 residues. Germline V lookup: CDR1 SGDLS, CDR2 YYNGEE. DNA of the CDR3: TGTGCCAGCAGCGTAGGGACAGGGGGCGATCAGCCCCAGCATTTT. Translating it yields CASSVGTGGDQPQHF.

The chain employs TRBV10-3 and TRBJ2-7, with TRBD2 matching over 15 bases. Looked up from germline, CDR1 is ENHRY and CDR2 is SYGVKD. CDR3 length: 16 amino acids. V was clipped by 10 bases and J by 0 bases; unmatched bases: 7. The CDR3 loop reads CATEGLAGGPSYEQYF. DNA of the CDR3: TGTGCCACCGAAGGACTAGCGGGAGGGCCCTCCTACGAGCAGTACTTC.

The J gene is TRBJ2-2, the V gene TRBV28; TRBD2 aligns across 12 bases. CDR3 length: 16 amino acids. J lost 4 bases, V lost 7 bases, and 7 bases had no gene match. CDR1 and CDR2 (germline): MDHEN, SYDVKM. The CDR3 nucleotides are TGTGCCAGCAACCTAGCGGGAGGGCCGGGCACCGGGGAGCTGTTTTTT. Translated, it gives CASNLAGGPGTGELFF. The full variable domain, rest sourced from reference TRBV28 and TRBJ2-2, is DVKVTQSSRYLVKRTGEKVFLECVQDMDHENMFWYRQDPGLGLRLIYFSYDVKMKEKGDIPEGYSVSREKKERFSLILESASTNQTSMYLCASNLAGGPGTGELFFGEGSRLTVL.

The chain has TRBV9 and TRBJ2-1, with D uncertain. Trimming shortened V by 3 bases and J by 4 bases, and 23 bases separated the two germline ends. The CDR3 has 18 amino acids. Germline V CDR1 and CDR2: SGDLS, YYNGEE. The chain's CDR3 is CASSGPLPDPGLYNEQFF. In DNA, the CDR3 is TGTGCCAGCAGCGGACCGCTGCCAGACCCGGGTCTATACAATGAGCAGTTCTTC. Variable domain in full (rest from reference TRBV9 and TRBJ2-1): DSGVTQTPKHLITATGQRVTLRCSPRSGDLSVYWYQQSLDQGLQFLIQYYNGEERAKGNILERFSAQQFPDLHSELNLSSLELGDSALYFCASSGPLPDPGLYNEQFFGPGTRLTVL.